These 7 T cell receptor beta chains were sequenced from one sample in a study of control samples from healthy donors and cancer patients. Only in-frame clones appear in the TCRdb table, and some are missing; sequencing was by immunoSEQ multiplex PCR. The sample lists approximately 190,000 clones, roughly nine tenths occurring once. Sequencing used blood. The receptors were sampled from a man in his thirties or forties in good health.

The chain is built from TRBV10-3 and TRBJ2-3; D gene unclear. The CDR3 is 14 amino acids. V gave up 3 bases and J gave up 0 bases, with 7 bases separating them. Germline V lookup: CDR1 ENHRY, CDR2 SYGVKD. The CDR3 loop is CAISDNLSTDTQYF. The CDR3 coding sequence is TGTGCCATCAGTGATAACCTTAGCACAGATACGCAGTATTTT.

The chain uses TRBV11-1 and TRBJ2-1; D is unresolved. Trimming removed 5 bases at V and 10 bases at J, with 24 bases between. This CDR3 spans 16 amino acids. CDR1 and CDR2 from the germline V gene are SGHAT and FQDESV (reference sequence). CDR3 DNA: TGTGCCAGCAGCCCGCGGACCCTTCCATCCGTCCAGGAGCAGTTCTTC. This gives the protein CASSPRTLPSVQEQFF. The full variable domain, completed using reference TRBV11-1 and TRBJ2-1, is EAEVAQSPRYKITEKSQAVAFWCDPISGHATLYWYRQILGQGPELLVQFQDESVVDDSQLPKDRFSAERLKGVDSTLKIQPAELGDSAMYLCASSPRTLPSVQEQFFGPGTRLTVL.

A remark on this clone: The junction shows a germline mismatch at one end, possibly a read error. CDR3 nucleotide sequence: TGTGCCAGCAGCCAAGCAGGGACAGTTACGCAGTATTTT. It yields the protein CASSQAGTVTQYF. The rearrangement links TRBV7-9 to TRBJ2-3; 7 nucleotides align to TRBD1. Germline CDR1 and CDR2: SEHNR and FQNEAQ (reference sequence). The length of the CDR3 is 13 residues.

The V call is TRBV3-1 (or the pseudogene TRBV3-2), the J call TRBJ1-5; TRBD1 aligns across 8 bases. The CDR3 contains 14 residues. With V trimmed by 4 bases and J by 4 bases, 3 bases remained unmatched. Germline-derived CDR1 and CDR2 are LGHDT and YNNKEL (reference sequence). CDR3 loop: CASSPDRVNQPQHF. The CDR3 DNA is TGTGCCAGCAGCCCGGACAGGGTAAATCAGCCCCAGCATTTT.

The V gene is TRBV7-9, the J gene TRBJ2-7; either TRBD1 or TRBD2 may supply D (5 bases each). Germline values: CDR1 SEHNR, CDR2 FQNEAQ (reference sequence). V lost 5 bases and J lost 0, with 14 bases in between. The CDR3 totals 15 residues. CDR3 sequence (DNA): TGTGCCAGCAGCCCGGGGACGGACTTCTCCTACGAGCAGTACTTC. As protein: CASSPGTDFSYEQYF.

The chain joins TRBV24-1 to TRBJ1-1; D is perhaps TRBD1 (6 bases). Deletions cut 8 bases from V and 3 bases from J, with 15 bases between. The CDR3 runs 14 residues. Germline CDR1 and CDR2: KGHDR and SFDVKD. Written as DNA, the CDR3 is TGTGCCACCAAGGGGAGGGGGGGTGACACTGAAGCTTTCTTT. Translation: CATKGRGGDTEAFF.

The V gene is TRBV7-9, the J gene TRBJ2-1; 9 nucleotides match TRBD2. The germline gives CDR1 SEHNR, CDR2 FQNEAQ (reference sequence). This CDR3 contains 15 residues. The ends lost 7 bases at V and 5 bases at J; junction bases unmatched: 9. The CDR3 DNA follows: TGTGCCAGCACCTTGGGGGTAGCGGGGGACAATGAGCAGTTCTTC. Its protein is CASTLGVAGDNEQFF.